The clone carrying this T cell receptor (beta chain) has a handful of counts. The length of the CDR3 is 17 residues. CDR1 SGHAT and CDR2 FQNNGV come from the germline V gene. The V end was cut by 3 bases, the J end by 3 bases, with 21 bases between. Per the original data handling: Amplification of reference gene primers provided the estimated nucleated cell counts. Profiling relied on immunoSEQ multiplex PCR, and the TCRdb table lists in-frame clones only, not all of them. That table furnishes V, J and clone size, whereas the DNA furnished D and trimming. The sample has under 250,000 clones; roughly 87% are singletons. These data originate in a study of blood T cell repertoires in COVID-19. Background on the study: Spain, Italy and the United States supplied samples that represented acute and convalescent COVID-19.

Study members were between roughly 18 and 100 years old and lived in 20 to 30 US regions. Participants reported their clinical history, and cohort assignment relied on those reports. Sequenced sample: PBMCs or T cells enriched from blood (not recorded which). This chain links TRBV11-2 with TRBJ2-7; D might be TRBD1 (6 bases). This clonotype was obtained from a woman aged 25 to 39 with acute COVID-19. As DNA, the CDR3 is TGTGCCAGCAGCTTCAGGGGTACGCCGACGGACTTCTACGAGCAGTACTTC. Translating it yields CASSFRGTPTDFYEQYF.